A single sample is the source of the 28 T cell receptor beta chains below, sequenced in a study of T cell responses to AZD1222 COVID-19 vaccine. Produced via immunoSEQ multiplex PCR; TCRdb's table is partial and in-frame only. This table has approximately 180,000 clones, 87% appearing once. Source: peripheral blood, taken on day 0 of AZD1222 vaccination. All receptors come from an adult in good health.

The chain recombines TRBV3-1 (or the pseudogene TRBV3-2) with TRBJ1-1; D is uncertain. Deletions cut 0 bases from V and 0 bases from J, with 17 bases between. The CDR3 extends over 18 amino acids. The germline V gene has CDR1 LGHDT and CDR2 YNNKEL (reference sequence). The CDR3 protein is CASSQDRRLGKVNTEAFF. CDR3 nucleotide sequence: TGTGCCAGCAGCCAAGATAGGCGGTTGGGGAAGGTGAACACTGAAGCTTTCTTT.

Only a few counts were recorded for this clone. V gene TRBV4-2 combines with J gene TRBJ2-7; 8 bases agree with TRBD1. V was pared by 4 bases and J by 0 bases, with 11 bases of the junction left unmatched. Germline V gene sequence: CDR1 LGHNA, CDR2 YNFKEQ. The CDR3 is 17 residues long. The CDR3: CASSPRVEQGDSYEQYF. The CDR3 DNA reads TGTGCCAGCAGCCCGAGGGTGGAACAGGGGGACTCCTACGAGCAGTACTTC.

V usage is TRBV2 and J usage is TRBJ2-7; 7 nucleotides line up with TRBD2. The CDR3 extends over 14 amino acids. CDR1 and CDR2 (germline): SNHLY, FYNNEI. V lost 6 bases, J lost 4 bases, and 9 bases stayed unmatched. CDR3: CASSSGTMGYEQYF. The CDR3 coding sequence is TGTGCCAGCAGCTCCGGGACTATGGGGTACGAGCAGTACTTC. The full variable domain, its missing parts supplied by reference TRBV2 and TRBJ2-7, is EPEVTQTPSHQVTQMGQEVILRCVPISNHLYFYWYRQILGQKVEFLVSFYNNEISEKSEIFDDQFSVERPDGSNFTLKIRSTKLEDSAMYFCASSSGTMGYEQYFGPGTRLTVT.

V usage is TRBV7-2 and J usage is TRBJ1-2; the D is unclear. Germline V gives CDR1 SGHTA, CDR2 FQGNSA. The CDR3 is 15 amino acids. V dropped 2 bases and J dropped 8 bases, with 18 bases sitting between them. CDR3 protein: CASSLSPTESTGYTF. CDR3 nucleotide sequence: TGTGCCAGCAGCTTAAGCCCCACGGAGTCGACGGGCTACACCTTC.

The rearrangement links TRBV15 to TRBJ2-6; D is undetermined. Germline V lookup: CDR1 LNHNV, CDR2 YYDKDF (reference sequence). V lost 3 bases to trimming and J lost 3 bases, with 15 bases between them. This CDR3 comprises 17 residues. CDR3 DNA: TGTGCCACCAGCAGGGATTTGCGAGTGGGTGGGGCCAACGTCCTGACTTTC. Translated, it gives CATSRDLRVGGANVLTF.

The chain combines TRBV6-5 with TRBJ2-3, with 11 bases matching TRBD2. Trimming removed 3 bases from V and 6 bases from J; junction bases left unmatched: 5. The CDR3 contains 15 residues. Germline V gene sequence: CDR1 MNHEY, CDR2 SVGAGI. CDR3 in DNA: TGTGCCAGCAGTTATCTGGCTAGCGGGAGGGATACGCAGTATTTT. It yields the protein CASSYLASGRDTQYF.

Regarding this clone: Distinct nucleotide sequences in the sample also encode this CDR3. The chain is built from TRBV5-1 and TRBJ2-2; D call uncertain. Trimming cost V 3 bases and J 2 bases, with 2 bases left between them. Germline V gene data show CDR1 as SGHRS and CDR2 as YFSETQ. This CDR3 comprises 12 residues. This CDR3 is CASSSNTGELFF. CDR3 DNA: TGCGCCAGCAGCTCCAACACCGGGGAGCTGTTTTTT.

The chain has TRBV5-1 and TRBJ1-4; D is perhaps TRBD1 (5 bases). Trimming took off 7 bases at V and 4 bases at J, with 17 bases between the two ends. CDR1 and CDR2 (germline): SGHRS, YFSETQ. This CDR3 region has 15 residues. The CDR3 region is CASQDIGSGNEKLFF. CDR3 bases: TGCGCCAGCCAGGACATAGGGAGCGGTAATGAAAAACTGTTTTTT.

The table lists this clone with a count of one. The chain carries TRBV18 and TRBJ1-2, with 7 bases matching TRBD1. The CDR3 has 15 amino acids. V lost 3 bases, J lost 2 bases, and 6 bases stayed unmatched. Germline V gives CDR1 KGHSH, CDR2 LQKENI. The CDR3 loop reads CASSPSGQQNYGYTF. DNA of the CDR3: TGTGCCAGCTCACCTTCGGGACAGCAAAACTATGGCTACACCTTC.

V is TRBV2 and J is TRBJ2-3; 7 positions match TRBD2. From germline, CDR1 is SNHLY and CDR2 FYNNEI. The ends lost 5 bases at V and 0 bases at J; junction bases unmatched: 5. This CDR3 comprises 15 residues. The CDR3 region is CASSTQTSSTDTQYF. DNA of the CDR3: TGTGCCAGCAGTACCCAGACTAGCAGCACAGATACGCAGTATTTT.

The J gene is TRBJ2-7, the V gene TRBV4-1, with 11 bases identical to TRBD2. J was trimmed by 4 bases and V by 4 bases; bases with no gene match: 9. This CDR3 is built from 16 residues. The germline gives CDR1 MGHRA, CDR2 YSYEKL. CDR3 region: CASSPAVAGGLYEQYF. The CDR3 DNA follows: TGCGCCAGCAGCCCCGCGGTAGCGGGAGGGCTTTACGAGCAGTACTTC.

This clone was observed once. This chain links TRBV12-3 or TRBV12-4 with TRBJ2-1; 7 positions agree with TRBD2. V shed 4 bases, J shed 15 bases, and the junction held 9 bases outside the gene matches. There are 12 residues in the CDR3. The CDR3 nucleotides are TGTGCCAGCAGTTCGTCTACCGGGAGGACGTTCTTC. This encodes CASSSSTGRTFF.

This chain links TRBV28 with TRBJ1-5, with a possible D match to TRBD1 (6 bases). The germline gives CDR1 MDHEN, CDR2 SYDVKM. V lost 5 bases, J lost 3 bases, and 23 bases lay in between. The CDR3 spans 18 residues. Here the CDR3 DNA reads TGTGCCAGCAGTCGGCCCGGGACATCGGCGATAGCCAATCAGCCCCAGCATTTT. Translation gives CASSRPGTSAIANQPQHF.

The CDR3 DNA is TGTGCCAGCCAAACTCCCAGGACAGGGGACGAAAAACTGTTTTTT. As protein: CASQTPRTGDEKLFF. This sequence joins TRBV2 and TRBJ1-4; 9 bases align to TRBD1. With V trimmed by 8 bases and J by 8 bases, 12 bases remained unmatched. CDR3 length: 15 residues. Germline CDR1 reads SNHLY; CDR2 reads FYNNEI.

The rearrangement joins TRBV11-3 to TRBJ2-7; possibly TRBD2 for D (6 bases). CDR1 and CDR2 (germline): SGHNT, YENEEA. The CDR3 runs to 15 residues. Trimming stripped 3 bases from V and 3 bases from J, with 15 bases between. For the CDR3, the DNA is TGTGCCAGCAGCTTTCGGCTAGCGCAGTACTACGAGCAGTACTTC. It codes for CASSFRLAQYYEQYF. The full variable domain, completed using reference TRBV11-3 and TRBJ2-7, is EAGVVQSPRYKIIEKKQPVAFWCNPISGHNTLYWYLQNLGQGPELLIRYENEEAVDDSQLPKDRFSAERLKGVDSTLKIQPAELGDSAVYLCASSFRLAQYYEQYFGPGTRLTVT.

The rearrangement uses TRBV13 and TRBJ1-4; D unclear. The CDR3 is 14 residues long. CDR1 is PRHDT and CDR2 is FYEKMQ in the germline V gene (reference sequence). The V and J ends lost 2 bases and 1 base respectively, with 5 bases between them. This CDR3 is CASSLQETNEKLFF. The CDR3 region has the DNA TGTGCCAGCAGCTTACAGGAAACTAATGAAAAACTGTTTTTT.

This clone was observed a single time. V and J are TRBV19 and TRBJ1-1; possible D gene TRBD1, 6 bases. V was shortened by 6 bases and J by 5 bases, with 19 bases between the two germline ends. Germline V gene lookup returns CDR1 LNHDA and CDR2 SQIVND (reference sequence). This CDR3 is built from 15 residues. CDR3 sequence (DNA): TGTGCCAGTAGGCGTAGTGGGGGCCTAAATACTGAAGCTTTCTTT. Protein sequence: CASRRSGGLNTEAFF.

A single count supports this clone. The rearrangement links TRBV7-9 to TRBJ1-1; TRBD1 matches at 7 bases. CDR3 length equals 15 residues. The V segment lost 2 bases and the J segment 1 base; nucleotides outside the gene matches: 4. Germline V gives CDR1 SEHNR, CDR2 FQNEAQ (reference sequence). The CDR3 here is CASSLPQGGNTEAFF. The CDR3 DNA reads as TGTGCCAGCAGCTTACCGCAGGGGGGGAACACTGAAGCTTTCTTT.

The V gene is TRBV5-1, the J gene TRBJ1-4; D gene ambiguous. CDR1 and CDR2 from the germline V gene are SGHRS and YFSETQ. The CDR3 is made up of 16 amino acids. The ends were cut back, 4 bases at V and 5 bases at J, with 18 bases in the middle. DNA for the CDR3: TGCGCCAGCAGCATGGCACGTGGCGGCTGGAATGAAAAACTGTTTTTT. Translated, it gives CASSMARGGWNEKLFF. The complete variable domain, with remaining parts taken from reference TRBV5-1 and TRBJ1-4, reads KAGVTQTPRYLIKTRGQQVTLSCSPISGHRSVSWYQQTPGQGLQFLFEYFSETQRNKGNFPGRFSGRQFSNSRSEMNVSTLELGDSALYLCASSMARGGWNEKLFFGSGTQLSVL.

The rearrangement uses TRBV28 and TRBJ1-5; possibly TRBD1 for D (5 bases). V was cut by 3 bases and J by 15 bases, with 12 bases left in between. The CDR3 length is 11 residues. Germline CDR1 MDHEN, CDR2 SYDVKM. CDR3 protein: CASSFPGGPHF. As DNA, the CDR3 is TGTGCCAGCAGTTTCCCGGGGGGTCCGCATTTT.

The rearrangement uses TRBV3-1 (or the pseudogene TRBV3-2) and TRBJ2-1; 9 nucleotides agree with TRBD2. After removal of 3 bases from V and 14 bases from J, the junction contained 5 bases not matched to a gene. Germline values: CDR1 LGHDT, CDR2 YNNKEL (reference sequence). The CDR3 covers 12 residues. The CDR3 here is CASSQAGLAEFF. DNA for the CDR3: TGTGCCAGCAGCCAGGCGGGACTAGCAGAGTTCTTC.

The chain links TRBV6-4 to TRBJ1-2; D is perhaps TRBD1 (5 bases). Per germline, CDR1 MRHNA and CDR2 SNTAGT. The CDR3 totals 15 residues. Trimming removed 5 bases from V and 5 bases from J, with 18 bases in between. This CDR3 is CASSPTVGGRYGYTF. The CDR3, as DNA: TGTGCCAGCAGTCCTACGGTTGGGGGGAGGTATGGCTACACCTTC.

As to this clone: The same CDR3 also results from other DNA sequences found in this sample. V is TRBV18 and J is TRBJ2-5, with D unresolved. The CDR3 consists of 12 residues. V was trimmed by 3 bases and J by 5 bases, leaving 7 bases between them. The germline gives CDR1 KGHSH, CDR2 LQKENI. CDR3 residues: CASSPAGETQYF. The CDR3 nucleotides are TGTGCCAGCTCACCCGCTGGGGAGACCCAGTACTTC.

The table lists this clone with a count of one. The chain is built from TRBV12-5 and TRBJ2-1; D is ambiguous. With 3 bases removed from V and 6 bases from J, the gap between germline ends came to 9 bases. The germline V gene has CDR1 LGHNT and CDR2 FRNRAP. The CDR3 extends over 13 amino acids. The CDR3 sequence is CASGFQEVNEQFF. CDR3 nucleotide sequence: TGTGCTAGTGGTTTTCAGGAAGTCAATGAGCAGTTCTTC.

This clone was observed a single time. At one end, the junction sequence differs from germline, possibly due to a read error. The V gene is TRBV2, the J gene TRBJ1-1, with a tentative D call TRBD1 (6 bases). The CDR3 totals 14 residues. Germline-derived CDR1 and CDR2 are SNHLY and FYNNEI. The CDR3 DNA is TGTGCCAGCACCCTTCAGGGGAGGAACACTGAAGCTTTTTTT. Translated: CASTLQGRNTEAFF.

This clone has a single count. The genes are TRBV9 and TRBJ2-7; 8 nucleotides agree with TRBD2. This CDR3 has 15 residues. The V segment lost 4 bases and the J segment 5 bases; nucleotides outside the gene matches: 11. Germline-derived CDR1 and CDR2 are SGDLS and YYNGEE. DNA for the CDR3: TGTGCCAGCAGCCCGGAGCGGGAGAACATCGACGAGCAGTACTTC. Translating it yields CASSPERENIDEQYF.

The chain links TRBV9 to TRBJ1-2, with 9 nucleotides matching TRBD1. The CDR3 has 15 residues. Trimming cost V 2 bases and J 1 base; bases outside gene matches: 3. The V gene's germline CDR1 is SGDLS and CDR2 YYNGEE. CDR3 DNA: TGTGCCAGCAGCGTCACAGGGGGCATTAACTATGGCTACACCTTC. It translates to CASSVTGGINYGYTF.

The chain recombines TRBV7-9 with TRBJ1-5; unclear D gene. V was cut by 4 bases and J by 0 bases, with 22 bases left in between. Per the germline V gene, CDR1 is SEHNR and CDR2 is FQNEAQ (reference sequence). There are 19 residues in the CDR3. Here the CDR3 reads CASSSLSPDLSYSNQPQHF. The DNA of the CDR3 is TGTGCCAGCAGCTCACTAAGCCCAGATCTTTCTTATAGCAATCAGCCCCAGCATTTT.